Below, 32 T cell receptor beta chains from the same sample are listed, as sequenced in a study of blood T cells in healthy people across ages. Then a second PCR, running roughly 7 to 11 cycles, was carried out with a sample-barcoded 5' primer and a J-beta primer mix. Each CDR3 protein gets one entry after TCRdb re-called the 5' RACE reads with MiXCR. The sample carries approximately 1,000,000 distinct CDR3 sequences, more than 40% recorded once. Sequencing used blood. These receptors were taken from an older woman in good health.

V and J are TRBV7-3 and TRBJ2-6; D is unresolved. The CDR3 is 13 residues long. Trimming pared 5 bases from V and 6 bases from J, leaving 8 bases between. The germline V gene encodes CDR1 SGHTA and CDR2 FQGTGA. CDR3 bases: TGTGCCAGCAGCCTCGGTCCGGCCAACGTCCTGACTTTC. It specifies CASSLGPANVLTF. Drawing the rest from reference TRBV7-3 and TRBJ2-6, the complete variable domain is GAGVSQTPSNKVTEKGKYVELRCDPISGHTALYWYRQSLGQGPEFLIYFQGTGAADDSGLPNDRFFAVRPEGSVSTLKIQRTERGDSAVYLCASSLGPANVLTFGAGSRLTVL.

The sample holds a few counts of this clonotype. The junction departs from the called germline gene at one end, perhaps through a read error. The V call is TRBV12-3 or TRBV12-4, the J call TRBJ2-7, with D tentatively TRBD1 (5 bases). CDR3 size: 13 residues. In nucleotides, the CDR3 is TGTGCCAGCAGCCTCCTTCAGGGTTACGGGCAGTACTTC. This gives the protein CASSLLQGYGQYF.

The chain recombines TRBV27 with TRBJ1-6; TRBD1 might be the D (5 bases). The V gene lost 6 bases and the J gene lost 6 bases, with 15 bases spanning the gap. Germline-derived CDR1 and CDR2 are MNHEY and SMNVEV (reference sequence). The CDR3 sequence is 15 residues long. Written as DNA, the CDR3 is TGTGCCAGCAGGCCCCCTTTGGGGGGTAATTCACCCCTCCACTTT. It is translated as CASRPPLGGNSPLHF.

This clonotype has a handful of counts. The V and J genes are TRBV28 and TRBJ2-7; no definite D call. Trimming took off 7 bases at V and 5 bases at J, with 9 bases between the two ends. The CDR3 spans 11 residues. The germline CDR1 and CDR2 sequences are MDHEN and SYDVKM. The CDR3 coding sequence is TGTGCCAGCACCACTCCTAACGAGCAGTACTTC. As protein: CASTTPNEQYF.

The CDR3: CASSLAGRRPNTQYF. CDR3 DNA: TGTGCCAGCAGCTTAGCGGGTCGCCGGCCTAATACGCAGTATTTT. The V and J genes are TRBV7-2 and TRBJ2-3; D remains unclear. Trimming left V 0 bases short and J 7 bases short, with 14 bases between. The CDR3 sequence is 15 residues long. The germline CDR1 and CDR2 sequences are SGHTA and FQGNSA.

V and J are TRBV5-1 and TRBJ2-5, with 13 bases fitting TRBD2. Losses at the gene ends were 4 bases for V and 5 bases for J; bases not matched to a gene: 14. Germline V gives CDR1 SGHRS, CDR2 YFSETQ. There are 18 residues in the CDR3. The CDR3 region has the DNA TGCGCCAGCAGCGTTGCAACTAGCGGGAGGGGGGCCCTTGAGACCCAGTACTTC. Translation gives CASSVATSGRGALETQYF.

This clonotype was seen repeatedly, ten times or more. J is TRBJ2-3 and V is TRBV30; 11 nucleotides line up with TRBD2. The junction had 7 bases not matched to a gene; V was cut back by 2 bases and J by 6 bases. Germline values: CDR1 GTSNPN, CDR2 SVGIG (reference sequence). This CDR3 is 15 amino acids long. The CDR3 sequence: CAWSSTSGSGDTQYF. The DNA of the CDR3 is TGTGCCTGGAGTTCCACTAGCGGGAGCGGGGATACGCAGTATTTT.

This clonotype was recorded once. One end of the junction does not line up with germline, which may come from a read error. The rearrangement joins TRBV7-6 to TRBJ2-5; tentatively, D is TRBD2 (5 bases). The J call is in doubt because the DNA end fits TRBJ2-7 better. CDR3 length equals 14 residues. In germline, CDR1 is SGHVS, CDR2 FNYEAQ. The CDR3 coding sequence is TGTGCCGGCAGCTTTGGAGGCTTAGCCTACGAGCAGTACTTC. This encodes CAGSFGGLAYEQYF.

A remark on this clonotype: At one end, the junction sequence differs from germline, possibly due to a read error. The gene calls are TRBV27 and TRBJ2-1, with 8 bases matching TRBD2. CDR1 MNHEY and CDR2 SMNVEV come from the germline V gene (reference sequence). The CDR3 contains 14 residues. The DNA for the CDR3 is TGTGCCAGTAGTTCCGGGACTAGTGGCAATGAGCAGTTCTTC. It is translated as CASSSGTSGNEQFF.

This clonotype was counted a few times. In DNA, the CDR3 is TGTGCCAGCGGGGGGGCGACAACTAATGAAAAACTGTTTTTT. Its protein is CASGGATTNEKLFF. The rearrangement links TRBV7-8 to TRBJ1-4; D is perhaps TRBD1 (6 bases). CDR1 is SGHVS, CDR2 FQNEAQ, per germline. The CDR3 has 14 amino acids. V lost 8 bases, J lost 0 bases, and 10 bases lay in between.

This sequence joins TRBV3-1 and TRBJ1-2; 7 bases line up with TRBD1. V was pared by 1 base and J by 8 bases, with 4 bases of the junction left unmatched. CDR1 LGHDT and CDR2 YNNKEL come from the germline V gene (reference sequence). This CDR3 comprises 13 residues. The CDR3 sequence: CASSQGQGRGYTF. The CDR3 nucleotides read TGTGCCAGCAGCCAAGGACAGGGCAGAGGCTACACCTTC.

In this sample, this clonotype turned up a few times. The V gene is TRBV20-1, the J gene TRBJ2-7; 7 positions agree with TRBD2. CDR1 is DFQATT, CDR2 SNEGSKA, per germline (reference sequence). The J segment lost 0 bases and the V segment lost 2 bases, leaving 10 bases of the junction unmatched. This CDR3 has 16 residues. For the CDR3, the DNA is TGCAGTGCTAGACCCGATCGAGCGGGAAGCTCCTACGAGCAGTACTTC. This encodes CSARPDRAGSSYEQYF.

This clonotype was detected only a few times. This sequence joins TRBV15 and TRBJ1-6; D ambiguous. CDR3 length: 13 residues. The germline V gene encodes CDR1 LNHNV and CDR2 YYDKDF (reference sequence). Trimming took 0 bases from V and 15 from J, leaving 12 bases between them. The CDR3 DNA sequence: TGTGCCACCAGCAGAGATCGAAGCGGGAACCTCCACTTT. Translating gives CATSRDRSGNLHF.

V usage is TRBV24-1 and J usage is TRBJ2-4; D not resolved. The CDR3 sequence is 11 residues long. Trimming removed 7 bases from V and 6 bases from J, with 6 bases in between. Germline CDR1 and CDR2: KGHDR and SFDVKD. DNA for the CDR3: TGTGCCACCAGGATTCTAAACATTCAGTACTTC. Translating it yields CATRILNIQYF.

This clonotype appeared a single time. This rearrangement joins TRBV20-1 to TRBJ2-1; 8 bases match TRBD2. Per the germline V gene, CDR1 is DFQATT and CDR2 is SNEGSKA (reference sequence). After removal of 6 bases from V and 5 bases from J, the junction contained 6 bases not matched to a gene. This CDR3 comprises 13 residues. The CDR3 DNA is TGCAGTGCGGGCGGGAGGTGGGACAATGAGCAGTTCTTC. Encoded protein: CSAGGRWDNEQFF.

This clonotype was picked up a small number of times. The chain recombines TRBV19 with TRBJ1-2; a weak D match, TRBD1 (5 bases). Trimming shortened V by 2 bases and J by 8 bases, and 12 bases separated the two germline ends. The CDR3 runs 13 residues. Germline V gene lookup returns CDR1 LNHDA and CDR2 SQIVND (reference sequence). CDR3 region: CASSISRVNGYTF. The CDR3 coding sequence is TGTGCCAGTAGTATAAGCAGGGTCAACGGCTACACCTTC.

The chain has TRBV7-2 and TRBJ1-2, with 8 bases aligning to TRBD1. Germline trimming cut 4 bases from V and 0 bases from J; bases unmatched to any gene: 13. From germline, CDR1 is SGHTA and CDR2 FQGNSA. CDR3 length: 18 residues. CDR3 DNA sequence: TGTGCCAGCAGCTCCCAGCCGCTCAGGGGGCGGACTAACTATGGCTACACCTTC. This encodes CASSSQPLRGRTNYGYTF.

The rearrangement links TRBV6-1 to TRBJ1-4; the match to TRBD1 covers 12 bases. Trimming cost V 6 bases and J 4 bases; bases outside gene matches: 9. Germline V gene sequence: CDR1 MNHNS, CDR2 SASEGT. This CDR3 is built from 17 residues. CDR3 nucleotide sequence: TGTGCCAGCAGATCTCCGGGACAGGGGGCAATTAATGAAAAACTGTTTTTT. Its protein product is CASRSPGQGAINEKLFF.

V gene TRBV7-9 combines with J gene TRBJ2-3; 10 nucleotides align to TRBD2. Germline V gene lookup returns CDR1 SEHNR and CDR2 FQNEAQ (reference sequence). The CDR3 is 16 amino acids. The ends lost 2 bases at V and 1 base at J; junction bases unmatched: 3. The CDR3 is CASSLTSGMGTDTQYF. The CDR3 nucleotides read TGTGCCAGCAGCTTAACTAGCGGGATGGGCACAGATACGCAGTATTTT.

This clonotype has only a few counts. CDR3 protein: CASSLARYTDTQYF. The CDR3 DNA reads TGCGCCAGCAGCTTGGCGCGTTACACAGATACGCAGTATTTT. The rearrangement links TRBV5-1 to TRBJ2-3; D is unresolved. CDR3 length equals 14 residues. CDR1 and CDR2 from the germline V gene are SGHRS and YFSETQ. Deletions cut 0 bases from V and 2 bases from J, with 7 bases between.

The gene calls are TRBV6-6 and TRBJ1-2, with no clear D. CDR3 length: 11 amino acids. Looked up from germline, CDR1 is MNHNY and CDR2 is SVGAGI (reference sequence). Trimming cost V 7 bases and J 6 bases, with 9 bases left between them. CDR3 sequence: CASTYGNGYTF. CDR3 in DNA: TGTGCCAGCACCTACGGGAATGGCTACACCTTC.

This clonotype is a singleton in its sample. The chain links TRBV6-6 to TRBJ2-5, with D possibly matching TRBD1 (7 bases). Germline CDR1 is MNHNY and CDR2 is SVGAGI (reference sequence). This CDR3 has 14 amino acids. V shed 4 bases and J shed 11 bases, with 20 bases lying between them. The CDR3 nucleotides are TGTGCCAGCAGTTTTCCGTCCAGGGGGGAGGAGCAGTACTTC. This translates into CASSFPSRGEEQYF.

This clonotype has a handful of counts. The V gene is TRBV2, the J gene TRBJ2-3, with no clear D. Germline assignment: CDR1 SNHLY and CDR2 FYNNEI. V was cut by 1 base and J by 1 base, with 6 bases left in between. This CDR3 has 14 amino acids. The CDR3 coding sequence is TGTGCCAGCAGTGAAGTTGGAGGCACAGATACGCAGTATTTT. It translates to CASSEVGGTDTQYF.

This clonotype occurred a few times. The chain combines TRBV6-6 with TRBJ2-7; a weak D match, TRBD2 (8 bases). Trimming shortened V by 2 bases and J by 3 bases, and 14 bases separated the two germline ends. The CDR3 length is 15 residues. CDR1 and CDR2 (germline): MNHNY, SVGAGI (reference sequence). CDR3 in DNA: TGTGCCAGCAGTTACCCGGGAGGGACAGACTACGAGCAGTACTTC. Its protein is CASSYPGGTDYEQYF.

The rearrangement joins TRBV4-2 to TRBJ2-4; no clear D gene. The DNA end is more similar to TRBJ2-7, so the J call may be wrong. This CDR3 region has 13 residues. CDR1 LGHNA and CDR2 YNFKEQ come from the germline V gene. This chain's CDR3 is CASSQDKLAEQYF. In nucleotides, the CDR3 is TGTGCCAGCAGCCAAGATAAGCTCGCCGAGCAGTACTTC.

The J gene is TRBJ2-3, the V gene TRBV7-3, with 7 bases matching TRBD1. V shed 2 bases and J 2 bases; nucleotides not matched to a gene: 4. CDR1 and CDR2 from the germline V gene are SGHTA and FQGTGA. CDR3 length equals 15 residues. The CDR3 bases are TGTGCCAGCAGCTTATATGGGACAGACACAGATACGCAGTATTTT. Its protein product is CASSLYGTDTDTQYF.

This chain connects TRBV6-2 or TRBV6-3 to TRBJ2-2, with 8 bases identical to TRBD2. V was clipped by 2 bases and J by 5 bases; unmatched bases: 10. Germline V CDR1 and CDR2: MNHEY, SVGEGT. CDR3 length: 17 amino acids. The CDR3 DNA follows: TGTGCCAGCAGTTACAGCCCGGGAGGGCCCTCAACCGGGGAGCTGTTTTTT. It translates to CASSYSPGGPSTGELFF.

The table lists this clonotype with a few counts. The V call is TRBV7-9, the J call TRBJ1-1; tentative D call: TRBD1 (5 bases). The CDR3 runs to 14 residues. The germline V and J ends were trimmed by 3 bases and 8 bases, with 16 bases remaining between them. The germline CDR1 and CDR2 sequences are SEHNR and FQNEAQ (reference sequence). The CDR3 nucleotides are TGTGCCAGCAGCTTCGGGGGAAGAGAAAGAGAAGCTTTCTTT. Amino acid sequence: CASSFGGREREAFF. The whole variable domain, filled in from reference TRBV7-9 and TRBJ1-1, reads DTGVSQNPRHKITKRGQNVTFRCDPISEHNRLYWYRQTLGQGPEFLTYFQNEAQLEKSRLLSDRFSAERPKGSFSTLEIQRTEQGDSAMYLCASSFGGREREAFFGQGTRLTVV.

This clonotype came up a few times. The rearrangement uses TRBV7-9 and TRBJ2-3; D might be TRBD1 or TRBD2, each matching 5 bases. The CDR3 is 15 amino acids. The V end lost 2 bases, the J end lost 1 base, and 10 bases lay between the germline ends. Germline CDR1 is SEHNR and CDR2 is FQNEAQ (reference sequence). In DNA, the CDR3 is TGTGCCAGCAGCTTACCGGGACGTGGCACAGATACGCAGTATTTT. Its protein is CASSLPGRGTDTQYF.

V and J are TRBV5-1 and TRBJ2-5; 9 positions match TRBD2. Germline loops: CDR1 SGHRS, CDR2 YFSETQ. The J segment lost 11 bases and the V segment lost 0 bases, leaving 11 bases of the junction unmatched. The CDR3 is 15 amino acids. DNA for the CDR3: TGCGCCAGCAGCTTGGCGGGACTAGCTGTGAAGGAGCAGTACTTC. It specifies CASSLAGLAVKEQYF.

The gene calls are TRBV11-2 and TRBJ2-3; 9 positions match TRBD1. There are 17 residues in the CDR3. Trimming took 5 bases from V and 0 from J; bases not matched to a gene: 9. CDR1 and CDR2 from the germline V gene are SGHAT and FQNNGV. The DNA of the CDR3 is TGTGCCAGCAGCCCTCACTGGACAGGGGAGAGCACAGATACGCAGTATTTT. This encodes CASSPHWTGESTDTQYF.

This chain joins TRBV29-1 and TRBJ2-1, with D possibly TRBD1 on 6 matching bases. CDR1 is SQVTM and CDR2 is ANQGSEA in the germline V gene. V was pared by 5 bases and J by 8 bases, with 13 bases between. This CDR3 region has 12 residues. The CDR3 region has the DNA TGCAGCGTTCCAACACAGGGCCATGAGCAGTTCTTC. This gives the protein CSVPTQGHEQFF.